Sequencing of this T cell receptor beta chain was carried out in a study of regulatory T cells in long-lasting Graves disease. Study details: Duration of antithyroid drug therapy among newly diagnosed Graves' patients was under 3 months. Study results and caveats: Newly diagnosed disease favored TRBV20-1 and TRBJ2-1 over persistent disease. Persistent Graves' patients possessed reduced TCR diversity relative to recently diagnosed ones.

This clonotype has ten or more counts. Antigen: not known. J was trimmed by 7 bases and V by 6 bases; bases with no gene match: 5. CDR3 length: 12 amino acids. Per germline, CDR1 LNHDA and CDR2 SQIVND (reference sequence). Stated time point: newly diagnosed GD, antithyroid drugs for less than 3 months. With RNA extracted from PBMCs as input, the TCR library was made. An endocrinology unit in Xi'an, China, supplied the patients. Arm-PCR with iRepertoire HTBI primers amplified the CDR3 regions for these TCR beta libraries. TCRdb passed the multiplex PCR reads through MiXCR, listing each CDR3 protein once. Of about 320,000 distinct CDR3 sequences listed, 18% are singletons.

This TCR was sampled from a female donor with Graves disease. This chain uses TRBV19 with TRBJ1-1, with 7 bases that match TRBD1. Sequenced here: peripheral blood mononuclear cells (PBMCs), sampled at new diagnosis, from a patient treated with antithyroid drugs. The CDR3 region has the DNA TGTGCCAGTAGACGACAGGGCTTTGAAGCTTTCTTT. This translates into CASRRQGFEAFF.